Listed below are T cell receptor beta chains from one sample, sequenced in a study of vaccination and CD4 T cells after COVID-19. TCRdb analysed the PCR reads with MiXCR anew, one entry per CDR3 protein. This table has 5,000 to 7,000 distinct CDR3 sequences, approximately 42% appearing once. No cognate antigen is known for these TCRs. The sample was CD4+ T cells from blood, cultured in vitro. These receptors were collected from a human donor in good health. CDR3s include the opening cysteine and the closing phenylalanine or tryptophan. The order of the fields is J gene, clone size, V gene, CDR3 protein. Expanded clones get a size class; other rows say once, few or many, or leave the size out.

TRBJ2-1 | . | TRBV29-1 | CSAGSGVSYNEQFF
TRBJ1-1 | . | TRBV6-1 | CASRQGVATEAFF
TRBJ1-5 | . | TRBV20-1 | CSARSQGAQPQHF
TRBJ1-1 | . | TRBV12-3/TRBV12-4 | CASSFPGDGEAFF
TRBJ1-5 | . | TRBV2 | CTSNLDGYSNQPQHF
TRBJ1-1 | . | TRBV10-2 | CASSESRGGNTEAFF
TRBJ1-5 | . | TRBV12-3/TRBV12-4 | CASSWGQTYQPQHF
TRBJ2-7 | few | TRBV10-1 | CASSEVGTGLYEQYF
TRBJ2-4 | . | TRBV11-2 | CASSPENIQYF
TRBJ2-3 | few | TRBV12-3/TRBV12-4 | CASSPTSGASTDTQYF
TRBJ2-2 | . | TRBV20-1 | CSARDLRFRRRELFF
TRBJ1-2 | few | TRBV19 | CASSVRTDAYGYTF
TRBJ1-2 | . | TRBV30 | CAWSTGIGYGYTF
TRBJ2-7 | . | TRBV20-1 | CSAARGEIYEQYF
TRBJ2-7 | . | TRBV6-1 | CASILSTGASGGYEQYF
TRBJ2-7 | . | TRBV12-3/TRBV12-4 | CASTLGQGGPYEQYF
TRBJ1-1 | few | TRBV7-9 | CASRLDRDEAFF
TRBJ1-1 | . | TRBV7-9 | CASSFRETEAFF
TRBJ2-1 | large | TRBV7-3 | CASSSPNRDEQFF
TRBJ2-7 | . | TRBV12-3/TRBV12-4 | CASSLQFWAIDPYEQYF
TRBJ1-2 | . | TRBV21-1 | CASSKGAGAYGYTF
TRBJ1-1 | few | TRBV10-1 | CASSPERDSTEAFF